Listed below are T cell receptor beta chains from one sample, sequenced in a study of PD-L1 blockade in urothelial cancer. Using immunoSEQ multiplex PCR, the repertoire was profiled, and TCRdb retains in-frame clones only, with some absent. Among 75,000 to 95,000 clones listed, 90% to 95% were seen once. The source material was PBMCs, sampled around atezolizumab (anti-PD-L1) treatment. Receptors originate from a man in his sixties with urothelial cancer. CDR3s include the opening cysteine and the closing phenylalanine or tryptophan. A D gene is named only where the DNA matches it firmly. Only some rows state a clone size, as once, few, many or a class for expanded clones.

d_call	clone_size	v_call	j_call	cdr3_aa	cdr3_nt
TRBD1	-	TRBV5-4	TRBJ2-5	CASSFRTGAGETQYF	TGTGCCAGCAGCTTCCGGACAGGGGCCGGGGAGACCCAGTACTTC
TRBD1	-	TRBV7-2	TRBJ2-6	CASSPWGQGVSGANVLTF	TGTGCCAGCAGCCCTTGGGGACAGGGGGTCTCTGGGGCCAACGTCCTGACTTTC
-	-	TRBV7-2	TRBJ2-7	CASWGGGRGSYEQYF	TGTGCCAGCTGGGGAGGGGGTAGGGGCTCCTACGAGCAGTACTTC
TRBD2	-	TRBV4-3	TRBJ2-7	CASSQGTSAYYEQYF	TGCGCCAGCAGCCAAGGGACTAGCGCCTACTACGAGCAGTACTTC
-	-	TRBV7-2	TRBJ2-7	CASSLDFSGAYEQYF	TGTGCCAGCAGCTTAGATTTTAGCGGTGCTTACGAGCAGTACTTC
TRBD2	once	TRBV7-9	TRBJ2-1	CAIAPASGRGRGRNEQFF	TGTGCCATTGCACCCGCCTCGGGTCGGGGGCGCGGGAGGAATGAGCAGTTCTTC
-	-	TRBV14	TRBJ2-5	CASSPGLRETQYF	TGTGCCAGCAGCCCGGGGTTAAGGGAGACCCAGTACTTC
-	-	TRBV20-1	TRBJ1-1	CSAPRHEAFF	TGCAGTGCTCCGCGTCATGAAGCTTTCTTT
TRBD2	once	TRBV5-1	TRBJ2-1	CASSLFTSGTNNEQFF	TGCGCCAGCAGCTTGTTTACTAGCGGGACGAACAATGAGCAGTTCTTC
-	-	TRBV9	TRBJ2-3	CASSVGSGENTDTQYF	TGTGCCAGCAGCGTAGGGTCGGGGGAGAACACAGATACGCAGTATTTT
TRBD1	-	TRBV5-1	TRBJ1-4	CASSPTTGTGYEKLFF	TGCGCCAGCAGCCCGACTACCGGGACAGGGTATGAAAAACTGTTTTTT
-	-	TRBV5-4	TRBJ2-7	CASSSPAAGAFPYEQYF	TGTGCCAGCAGCTCACCGGCCGCGGGGGCCTTCCCCTACGAGCAGTACTTC
-	-	TRBV19	TRBJ1-2	CASSILVGSASYGYTF	TGTGCCAGTAGTATCCTCGTGGGTTCAGCGAGCTATGGCTACACCTTC
TRBD1	-	TRBV10-2	TRBJ1-5	CASSGQGGQPQHF	TGCGCCAGCAGTGGACAGGGGGGCCAGCCCCAGCATTTT
TRBD2	-	TRBV7-9	TRBJ2-7	CASSLLGGGRHEQYF	TGTGCCAGCAGCTTACTTGGGGGCGGGAGGCACGAGCAGTACTTC